The text below deals with one T cell receptor beta chain. Its specificity is not known. These data are taken from a study of cytomegalovirus exposure and HLA in healthy donors. Overall study results and limits: According to a later analysis, TCR clusters from the first cohort tended to co-occur in the 120 or so validation repertoires. Confirmation in vitro established that three CMV-associated chains were specific for CMV antigens. Diagnosis of cytomegalovirus status made by the classifier reportedly showed high specificity and sensitivity.

Produced via immunoSEQ multiplex PCR; TCRdb's table is partial and in-frame only. The sample includes 150,000 to 200,000 clones, approximately 96% of them seen just once. The CDR3 sequence is 12 residues long. Trimming cost V 3 bases and J 5 bases, with 7 bases left between them. Per the germline V gene, CDR1 is MDHEN and CDR2 is SYDVKM. The sequence was obtained from a woman in her late teens or twenties in good health and CMV-seronegative. Sequenced: PBMCs. This chain joins TRBV28 and TRBJ1-1; unclear D gene. CDR3 bases: TGTGCCAGCAGTTTTGGAGGGACTGAAGCTTTCTTT. This translates into CASSFGGTEAFF.